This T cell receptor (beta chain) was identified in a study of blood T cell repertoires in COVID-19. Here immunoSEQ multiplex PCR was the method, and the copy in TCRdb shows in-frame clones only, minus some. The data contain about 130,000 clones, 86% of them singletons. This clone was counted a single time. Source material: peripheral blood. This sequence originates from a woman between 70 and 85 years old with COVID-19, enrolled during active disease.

In DNA, the CDR3 is TGTGCCAGCCAAGGTTTTCGGACAGAAGCGAACACCGGGGAGCTGTTTTTT. It is translated as CASQGFRTEANTGELFF. The chain recombines TRBV5-6 with TRBJ2-2; possibly TRBD1 for D (6 bases). CDR3 length equals 17 residues. The ends were cut back, 7 bases at V and 0 bases at J, with 19 bases in the middle. Germline loops: CDR1 SGHDT, CDR2 YYEEEE.